This T cell receptor beta chain was captured in a study of shared clonotypes between healthy human individuals. CDR1 SGHAT and CDR2 FQNNGV come from the germline V gene. There are 15 residues in the CDR3. With 4 bases clipped from V and 7 bases from J, the junction kept 9 bases outside the gene matches. Method: immunoSEQ multiplex PCR; TCRdb's copy keeps in-frame clones and lacks some. The sample includes about 450,000 clones, 70% to 80% of them seen just once. V usage is TRBV11-2 and J usage is TRBJ2-1; 8 bases fit TRBD2. This clonotype was sampled from a woman aged 40 to 50 in good health. Some clones in this sample may be carry-over from other donors' samples. The source material was PBMCs. The CDR3 coding sequence is TGTGCCAGCAGCTCCCCGGGACTAGGTAAAAATGAGCAGTTCTTC. It translates to CASSSPGLGKNEQFF. Full variable domain (rest looked up from reference TRBV11-2 and TRBJ2-1): EAGVAQSPRYKIIEKRQSVAFWCNPISGHATLYWYQQILGQGPKLLIQFQNNGVVDDSQLPKDRFSAERLKGVDSTLKIQPAKLEDSAVYLCASSSPGLGKNEQFFGPGTRLTVL.